The present TCR beta chain was sequenced within a study of identifying expanded T cells in peripheral blood. Overall study findings and caveats: Clone count variance between approximately two-week samples rose with total template count. Technical replicates showed roughly 1.2 changed clones; two weeks approximately 16; four weeks 19.

Some clones are missing from TCRdb's copy, which holds only in-frame ones; the method was immunoSEQ multiplex PCR. The sample consists of under 95,000 clones, approximately 90% of them appearing once. Germline loops: CDR1 SEHNR, CDR2 FQNEAQ (reference sequence). The V and J ends lost 4 bases and 4 bases respectively, with 17 bases between them. The CDR3 spans 16 residues. During the collection period, no donor immune events like infections were recorded. A word on this clone: The antigen is unknown.

This rearrangement joins TRBV7-9 to TRBJ2-1; no reliable D call. This clonotype originated in a person aged 18-70 years in good health. Material: blood. CDR3 protein: CASSSPSQPGYNEQFF. CDR3 DNA: TGTGCCAGCAGCTCCCCATCCCAGCCAGGATACAATGAGCAGTTCTTC.